This T cell receptor (beta chain) came from a study of shared clonotypes between healthy human individuals. From germline, CDR1 is LNHDA and CDR2 SQIVND (reference sequence). Trimming cost V 7 bases and J 4 bases, with 11 bases left between them. The CDR3 sequence is 13 residues long. The table came from immunoSEQ multiplex PCR; TCRdb's copy has only in-frame clones and leaves some out. Among more than 1,200,000 clones listed, roughly 98.5% were seen once. This receptor was identified in a man between 25 and 39 years old in good health. The rearrangement joins TRBV19 to TRBJ1-5; D is unclear. The sequencing sample was made of naive CD4+ T cells sorted from blood. Noted subset: CD45RA+ positively selected. The CDR3 coding sequence is TGTGCCAGTAACGGTGAAGGGAATCAGCCCCAGCATTTT. Its protein product is CASNGEGNQPQHF.